This T cell receptor (delta chain) came from a study of γδ T cells in repeated Plasmodium falciparum infection. Study-level points and caveats: Malian donors came from one small rural village, predominantly one ethnic group.

The V gene's germline CDR1 is TVYSNPD and CDR2 GDNSRS (reference sequence). The CDR3 sequence is 21 residues long. After removal of 5 bases from V and 3 bases from J, the junction contained 29 bases not matched to a gene. Bulk repertoires came from Vgamma9/Vdelta2+ or Vdelta2-negative gammadelta T cells flow-sorted from PBMC. This clone was picked up a small number of times. Its target is unknown. TCRdb records a much larger clone's protein for this DNA, with a difference at residue 9 that likely arises from a read error; the protein given is the translation of the DNA. TCRdb applied CATT to the multiplex PCR reads for clone calling. The data show tens of thousands of delta-chain clones, about 1.5% seen once.

The chain joins TRDV3 to TRDJ1; 11 bases line up with TRDD3. TCRdb does not report a J gene; here it was assigned by matching the DNA to germline references. The receptor was isolated from a pool of human donors (malaria-infected and uninfected, not separated). The specimen sequenced was gamma-delta T cells from blood. Here the CDR3 reads CAQLSIRSHLLGDSKADKLIF. The CDR3 nucleotides are TGTGCCCAATTATCTATTCGTTCCCACCTACTGGGGGATAGTAAAGCCGATAAACTCATCTTT.